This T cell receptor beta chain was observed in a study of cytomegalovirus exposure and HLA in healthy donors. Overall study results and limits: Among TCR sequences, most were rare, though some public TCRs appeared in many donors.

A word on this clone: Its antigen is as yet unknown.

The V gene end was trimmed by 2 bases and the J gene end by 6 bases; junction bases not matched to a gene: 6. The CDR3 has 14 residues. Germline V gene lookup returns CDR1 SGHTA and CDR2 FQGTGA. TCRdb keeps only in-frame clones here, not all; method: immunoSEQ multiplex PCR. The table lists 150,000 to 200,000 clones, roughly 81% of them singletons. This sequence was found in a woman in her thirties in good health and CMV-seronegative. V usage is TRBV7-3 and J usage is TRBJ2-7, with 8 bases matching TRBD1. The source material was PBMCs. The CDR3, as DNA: TGTGCCAGCAGCTTATCAGGGACAGGCCGCGAGCAGTACTTC. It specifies CASSLSGTGREQYF.